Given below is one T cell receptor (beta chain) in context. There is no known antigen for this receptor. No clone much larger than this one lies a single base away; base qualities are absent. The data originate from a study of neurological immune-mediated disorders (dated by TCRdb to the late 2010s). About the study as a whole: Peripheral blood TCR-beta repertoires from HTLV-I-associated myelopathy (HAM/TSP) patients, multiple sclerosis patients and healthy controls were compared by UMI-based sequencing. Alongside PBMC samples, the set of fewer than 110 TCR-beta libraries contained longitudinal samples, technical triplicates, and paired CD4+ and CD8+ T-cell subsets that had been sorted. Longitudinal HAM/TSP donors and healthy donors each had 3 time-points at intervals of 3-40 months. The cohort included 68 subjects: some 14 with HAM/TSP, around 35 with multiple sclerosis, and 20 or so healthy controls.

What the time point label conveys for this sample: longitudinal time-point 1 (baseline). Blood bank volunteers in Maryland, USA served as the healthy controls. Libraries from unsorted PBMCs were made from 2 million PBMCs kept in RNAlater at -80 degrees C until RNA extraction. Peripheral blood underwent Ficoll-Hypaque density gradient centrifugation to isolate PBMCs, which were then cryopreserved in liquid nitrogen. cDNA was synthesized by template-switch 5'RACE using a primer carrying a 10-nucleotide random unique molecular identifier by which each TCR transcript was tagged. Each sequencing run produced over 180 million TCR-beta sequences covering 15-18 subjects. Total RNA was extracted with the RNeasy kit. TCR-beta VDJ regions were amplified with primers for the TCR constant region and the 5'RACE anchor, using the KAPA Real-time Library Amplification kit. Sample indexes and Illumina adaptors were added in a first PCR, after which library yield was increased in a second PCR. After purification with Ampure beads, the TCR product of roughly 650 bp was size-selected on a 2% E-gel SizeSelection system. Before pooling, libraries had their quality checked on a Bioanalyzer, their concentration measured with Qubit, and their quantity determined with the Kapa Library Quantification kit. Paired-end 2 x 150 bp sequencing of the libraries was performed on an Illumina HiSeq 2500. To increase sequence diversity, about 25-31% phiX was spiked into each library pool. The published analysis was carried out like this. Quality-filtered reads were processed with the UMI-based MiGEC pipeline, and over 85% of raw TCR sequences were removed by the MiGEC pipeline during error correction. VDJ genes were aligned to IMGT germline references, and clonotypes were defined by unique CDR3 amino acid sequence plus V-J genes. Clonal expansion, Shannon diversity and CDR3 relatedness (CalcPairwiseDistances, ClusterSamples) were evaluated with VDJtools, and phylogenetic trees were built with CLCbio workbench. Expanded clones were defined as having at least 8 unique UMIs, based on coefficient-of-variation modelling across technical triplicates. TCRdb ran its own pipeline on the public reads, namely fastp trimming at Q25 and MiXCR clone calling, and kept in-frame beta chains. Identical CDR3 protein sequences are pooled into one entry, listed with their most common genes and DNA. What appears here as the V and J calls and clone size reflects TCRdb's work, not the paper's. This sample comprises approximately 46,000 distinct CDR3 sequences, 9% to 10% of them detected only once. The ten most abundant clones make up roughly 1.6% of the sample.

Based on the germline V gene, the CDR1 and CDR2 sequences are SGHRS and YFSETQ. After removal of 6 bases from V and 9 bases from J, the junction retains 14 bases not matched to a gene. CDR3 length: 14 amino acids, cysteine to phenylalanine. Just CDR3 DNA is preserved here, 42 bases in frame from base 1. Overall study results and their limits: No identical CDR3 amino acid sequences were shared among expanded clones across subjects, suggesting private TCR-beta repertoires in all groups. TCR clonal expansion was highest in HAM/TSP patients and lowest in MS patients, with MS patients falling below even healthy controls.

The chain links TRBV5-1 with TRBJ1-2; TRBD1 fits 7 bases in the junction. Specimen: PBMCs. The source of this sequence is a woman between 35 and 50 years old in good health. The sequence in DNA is TGCGCCAGCACCTTTGACAGGGCGGCCAGTTGCTACACCTTC. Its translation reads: CASTFDRAASCYTF.